A single T cell receptor (beta chain) is shown here with its context. The data belong to a study of control samples from healthy donors and cancer patients. Sequencing used immunoSEQ multiplex PCR; TCRdb keeps in-frame clones, though not all of them. The top ten clones hold about 5.9% of a sample with about 110,000 clones, about 80% of them seen once. This CDR3 has 11 amino acids. Trimming stripped 10 bases from V and 3 bases from J, with 10 bases between. CDR1 and CDR2 from the germline V gene are SGHTA and FQGNSA. The origin of this receptor is a man aged 18 to 29 in good health. The sequencing sample was made of blood. This chain uses TRBV7-2 with TRBJ2-7; D is undetermined. The CDR3 sequence is CATSRHYEQYF. The CDR3 DNA follows: TGTGCCACCTCACGCCACTACGAGCAGTACTTC.